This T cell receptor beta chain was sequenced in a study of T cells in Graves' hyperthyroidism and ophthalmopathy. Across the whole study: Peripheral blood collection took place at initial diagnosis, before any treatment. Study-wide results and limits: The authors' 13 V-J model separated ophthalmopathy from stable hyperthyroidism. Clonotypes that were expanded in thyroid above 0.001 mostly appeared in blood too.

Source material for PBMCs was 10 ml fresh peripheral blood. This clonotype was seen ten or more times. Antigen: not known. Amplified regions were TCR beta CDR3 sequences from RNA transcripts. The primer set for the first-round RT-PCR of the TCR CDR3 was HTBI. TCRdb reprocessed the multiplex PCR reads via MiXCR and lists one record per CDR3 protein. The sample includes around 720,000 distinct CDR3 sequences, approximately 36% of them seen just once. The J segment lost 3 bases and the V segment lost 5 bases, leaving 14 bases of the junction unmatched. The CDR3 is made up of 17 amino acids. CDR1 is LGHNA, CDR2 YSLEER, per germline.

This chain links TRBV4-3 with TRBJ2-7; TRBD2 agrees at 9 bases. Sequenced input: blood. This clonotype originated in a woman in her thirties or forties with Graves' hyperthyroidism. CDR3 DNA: TGCGCCAGCAGCATAGCAGCGGGAGGCACCCCCCTCTACGAGCAGTACTTC. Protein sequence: CASSIAAGGTPLYEQYF.